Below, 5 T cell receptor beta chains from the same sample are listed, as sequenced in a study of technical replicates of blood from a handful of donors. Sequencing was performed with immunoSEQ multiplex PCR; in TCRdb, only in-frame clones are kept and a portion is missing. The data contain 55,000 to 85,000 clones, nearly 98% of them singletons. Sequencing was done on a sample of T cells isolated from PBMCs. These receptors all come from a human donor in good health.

For the CDR3, the DNA is TGTGCCAGCAGCGAGGGACAGGGCTTGGGTTATAGCAATCAGCCCCAGCATTTT. This codes for CASSEGQGLGYSNQPQHF. The rearrangement links TRBV9 to TRBJ1-5, with 9 nucleotides matching TRBD1. With V trimmed by 3 bases and J by 0 bases, 10 bases remained unmatched. Per germline, CDR1 SGDLS and CDR2 YYNGEE. The CDR3 covers 18 residues.

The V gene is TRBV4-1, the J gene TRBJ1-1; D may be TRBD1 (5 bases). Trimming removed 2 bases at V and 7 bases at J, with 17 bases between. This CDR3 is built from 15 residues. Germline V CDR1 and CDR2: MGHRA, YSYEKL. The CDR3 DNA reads TGCGCCAGCAGCCAAAGACAGTTCGACGGCGTTGAAGCTTTCTTT. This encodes CASSQRQFDGVEAFF.

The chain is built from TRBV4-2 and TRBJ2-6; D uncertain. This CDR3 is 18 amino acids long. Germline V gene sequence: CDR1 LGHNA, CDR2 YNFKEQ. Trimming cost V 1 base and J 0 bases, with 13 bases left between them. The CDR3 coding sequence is TGTGCCAGCAGCCAAGTTGCAGGCATGCCCTCTGGGGCCAACGTCCTGACTTTC. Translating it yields CASSQVAGMPSGANVLTF.

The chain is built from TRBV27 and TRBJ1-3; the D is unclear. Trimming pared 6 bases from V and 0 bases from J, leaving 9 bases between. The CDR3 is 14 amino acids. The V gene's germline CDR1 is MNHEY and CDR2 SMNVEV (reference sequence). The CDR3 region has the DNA TGTGCCAGCAGAGACACTAGCTCTGGAAACACCATATATTTT. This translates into CASRDTSSGNTIYF.

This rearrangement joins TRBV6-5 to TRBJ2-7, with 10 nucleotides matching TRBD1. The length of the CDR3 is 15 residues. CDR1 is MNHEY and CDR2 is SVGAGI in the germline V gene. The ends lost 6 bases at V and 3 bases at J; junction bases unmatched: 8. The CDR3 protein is CASSATGGLSYEQYF. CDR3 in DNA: TGTGCCAGCAGCGCGACAGGGGGCCTTAGCTACGAGCAGTACTTC.